Following are 14 T cell receptor beta chains from one sample sequenced in a study of regulatory T cells in long-lasting Graves disease. Time point described: newly diagnosed GD, antithyroid drugs for less than 3 months. Scientists built the TCR library using RNA that was extracted from PBMCs. HTBI primers from iRepertoire and Arm-PCR of CDR3 regions yielded the TCR beta libraries. MiXCR, applied by TCRdb to the multiplex PCR reads, yields one record per CDR3 protein. The sample yields over 200,000 distinct CDR3 sequences, around 18% seen once. This sample comprised peripheral blood mononuclear cells (PBMCs), obtained at new diagnosis, from a patient treated with antithyroid drugs. The receptors originated from a female donor with Graves disease.

This clonotype was seen ten or more times. This chain joins TRBV5-1 and TRBJ2-7; 8 nucleotides match TRBD2. Germline CDR1 is SGHRS and CDR2 is YFSETQ. This CDR3 region has 15 residues. The V and J ends lost 0 bases and 0 bases, in that order; junction bases with no gene match: 2. For the CDR3, the DNA is TGCGCCAGCAGCTTGGGACTAGCGCACTCCTACGAGCAGTACTTC. Amino acid sequence: CASSLGLAHSYEQYF.

This clonotype has ten or more counts. The V call is TRBV20-1, the J call TRBJ1-4, with D possibly TRBD1 on 5 matching bases. V dropped 6 bases and J dropped 8 bases, with 16 bases sitting between them. The CDR3 has 13 residues. The germline gives CDR1 DFQATT, CDR2 SNEGSKA (reference sequence). The CDR3 nucleotides read TGCAGTGCCCCCGCGGGACGTAGCGAAAAACTGTTTTTT. Translation gives CSAPAGRSEKLFF.

This chain connects TRBV7-9 to TRBJ2-7; TRBD2 aligns across 15 bases. V lost 5 bases and J lost 2; bases outside the gene matches: 4. Per germline, CDR1 SEHNR and CDR2 FQNEAQ (reference sequence). The CDR3 length is 16 residues. The CDR3 nucleotides read TGTGCCAGCAGCATGGGGACTAGCGGGGGGACCTACGAGCAGTACTTC. Its protein is CASSMGTSGGTYEQYF. Combining the CDR3 with reference TRBV7-9 and TRBJ2-7 gives the whole variable domain DTGVSQNPRHKITKRGQNVTFRCDPISEHNRLYWYRQTLGQGPEFLTYFQNEAQLEKSRLLSDRFSAERPKGSFSTLEIQRTEQGDSAMYLCASSMGTSGGTYEQYFGPGTRLTVT.

The J gene is TRBJ2-5, the V gene TRBV19; possibly TRBD1 for D (5 bases). The CDR3 consists of 13 residues. V was pared by 7 bases and J by 5 bases, with 14 bases between. The germline V gene encodes CDR1 LNHDA and CDR2 SQIVND (reference sequence). The CDR3 reads CASTISSGETQYF. The CDR3 DNA follows: TGTGCCAGTACAATTTCCTCAGGGGAGACCCAGTACTTC.

This clonotype has at least ten counts. The V and J genes are TRBV6-1 and TRBJ2-6; 11 bases fit TRBD2. CDR3 size: 20 residues. With 6 bases clipped from V and 0 bases from J, the junction kept 13 bases outside the gene matches. CDR1 is MNHNS, CDR2 SASEGT, per germline. CDR3 protein: CASSFDGGTSGGSGANVLTF. The CDR3 DNA reads as TGTGCCAGCAGCTTTGACGGTGGGACTAGCGGAGGCTCTGGGGCCAACGTCCTGACTTTC.

CDR3 coding DNA: TGTGCCAGCTCATACAGGGGGCTTGAAGCTTTCTTT. This codes for CASSYRGLEAFF. The J gene is TRBJ1-1, the V gene TRBV6-2 or TRBV6-3, with 9 bases lining up with TRBD1. The CDR3 length is 12 residues. V lost 8 bases, J lost 7 bases, and 5 bases stayed unmatched. Germline V gene data show CDR1 as MNHEY and CDR2 as SVGEGT.

This clonotype was seen many times. The chain links TRBV6-1 to TRBJ2-6, with D perhaps matching TRBD1 or TRBD2 (5 bases each). Germline V lookup: CDR1 MNHNS, CDR2 SASEGT. Trimming shortened V by 8 bases and J by 4 bases, and 15 bases separated the two germline ends. This CDR3 is 15 amino acids long. The CDR3: CASGALGDGANVLTF. CDR3 DNA: TGTGCCAGCGGGGCCCTCGGGGACGGGGCCAACGTCCTGACTTTC.

Notes on this clonotype: This may come from a read error, since a much larger clone is one base off. The rearrangement uses TRBV5-1 and TRBJ2-1, with TRBD1 as a possible D gene (6 bases). Germline V gene lookup returns CDR1 SGHRS and CDR2 YFSETQ. This CDR3 has 13 residues. V shed 7 bases and J shed 3 bases, with 11 bases lying between them. Written as DNA, the CDR3 is TGCGCCAGCGGGGCAGGGGTCTACAATGAGCAGTTCTTC. It specifies CASGAGVYNEQFF.

The chain links TRBV9 to TRBJ2-3, with 11 nucleotides matching TRBD2. Germline CDR1 and CDR2: SGDLS and YYNGEE. With 0 bases clipped from V and 2 bases from J, the junction kept 5 bases outside the gene matches. The CDR3 has 17 residues. DNA of the CDR3: TGTGCCAGCAGCGTAGAGGGGACTAGCGGTTACACAGATACGCAGTATTTT. Its translation is CASSVEGTSGYTDTQYF.

This clonotype was detected ten times or more. The chain combines TRBV28 with TRBJ1-5, with D perhaps TRBD1 (5 bases). Trimming cost V 7 bases and J 5 bases, with 15 bases left between them. CDR1 MDHEN and CDR2 SYDVKM come from the germline V gene. The CDR3 has 14 residues. The CDR3 nucleotides are TGTGCCAGCACCGACGTACAGGCTTATCAGCCCCAGCATTTT. Translated, it gives CASTDVQAYQPQHF.

This clonotype was observed many times. The chain recombines TRBV28 with TRBJ1-5; TRBD1 is a possible D gene (5 bases). Germline V gene sequence: CDR1 MDHEN, CDR2 SYDVKM. The CDR3 runs 15 residues. Trimming stripped 5 bases from V and 4 bases from J, with 15 bases between. CDR3 sequence (DNA): TGTGCCAGCAGTGGGACGGGAAGAGGGAATCAGCCCCAGCATTTT. It codes for CASSGTGRGNQPQHF. Together with reference TRBV28 and TRBJ1-5, the CDR3 gives the full variable domain: DVKVTQSSRYLVKRTGEKVFLECVQDMDHENMFWYRQDPGLGLRLIYFSYDVKMKEKGDIPEGYSVSREKKERFSLILESASTNQTSMYLCASSGTGRGNQPQHFGDGTRLSIL.

In this sample, this clonotype turned up many times. This chain joins TRBV24-1 and TRBJ2-5; D possibly corresponds to TRBD2 (6 bases). The CDR3 covers 15 residues. Germline V gives CDR1 KGHDR, CDR2 SFDVKD. Trimming pared 3 bases from V and 4 bases from J, leaving 14 bases between. The DNA for the CDR3 is TGTGCCACCAGTGATCCGGGACTCGGCGGAGAGACCCAGTACTTC. It translates to CATSDPGLGGETQYF.

There are many counts of this clonotype. The rearrangement joins TRBV5-1 to TRBJ2-1, with D unclear. The CDR3 consists of 16 residues. CDR1 and CDR2 (germline): SGHRS, YFSETQ. Deletions cut 4 bases from V and 2 bases from J, with 16 bases between. DNA of the CDR3: TGCGCCAGCAGCCTAGTCCCCTTGAATACCTACAATGAGCAGTTCTTC. This codes for CASSLVPLNTYNEQFF. Based on the CDR3 plus reference TRBV5-1 and TRBJ2-1, the full variable domain is KAGVTQTPRYLIKTRGQQVTLSCSPISGHRSVSWYQQTPGQGLQFLFEYFSETQRNKGNFPGRFSGRQFSNSRSEMNVSTLELGDSALYLCASSLVPLNTYNEQFFGPGTRLTVL.

This clonotype was found many times. The V gene is TRBV12-3 or TRBV12-4, the J gene TRBJ1-5, with TRBD1 as a possible D gene (6 bases). The CDR3 consists of 14 residues. With 4 bases removed from V and 4 bases from J, the gap between germline ends came to 11 bases. Here the CDR3 DNA reads TGTGCCAGCAGTTCTCGACAGGTTAATCAGCCCCAGCATTTT. This codes for CASSSRQVNQPQHF.